What follows are 22 T cell receptor beta chains derived from one specimen sequenced in a study of blood T cell repertoires in COVID-19. Measured with immunoSEQ multiplex PCR; TCRdb has only the in-frame clones, and not every one. This sample has 220,000 or so clones, with around 86% found just once. The source material was peripheral blood. The receptors come from a woman of 80 years or more with COVID-19, enrolled during active disease.

The rearrangement joins TRBV7-2 to TRBJ1-5, with D maybe TRBD1 (6 bases). This CDR3 contains 17 residues. Germline V gene lookup returns CDR1 SGHTA and CDR2 FQGNSA. Between the trimmed V and J ends, which lost 5 bases and 10 bases, there was a span of 27 bases. The chain's CDR3 is CASSAPGGGTRVQPQHF. CDR3 DNA sequence: TGTGCCAGCAGCGCCCCGGGAGGGGGTACGAGGGTTCAACCCCAGCATTTT. The full variable domain, in which reference TRBV7-2 and TRBJ1-5 provide the parts outside the CDR3, is GAGVSQSPSNKVTEKGKDVELRCDPISGHTALYWYRQSLGQGLEFLIYFQGNSAPDKSGLPSDRFSAERTGGSVSTLTIQRTQQEDSAVYLCASSAPGGGTRVQPQHFGDGTRLSIL.

This clone was picked up one time. This sequence joins TRBV6-2 or TRBV6-3 and TRBJ1-5, with 7 nucleotides matching TRBD1. The CDR3 has 15 amino acids. The ends lost 4 bases at V and 4 bases at J; junction bases unmatched: 7. Germline loops: CDR1 MNHEY, CDR2 SVGEGT. CDR3 DNA sequence: TGTGCCAGCAGTTTCCCAGGGGGGCGGAATCAGCCCCAGCATTTT. Encoded protein: CASSFPGGRNQPQHF.

The chain employs TRBV10-1 and TRBJ2-3, with TRBD1 as a possible D gene (6 bases). Trimming removed 3 bases from V and 4 bases from J, with 14 bases in between. Per germline, CDR1 WNHNN and CDR2 SYGVQD (reference sequence). CDR3 length equals 15 residues. CDR3 DNA: TGCGCCAGCAGTGACCAGGGGCAGGGACCAGATACGCAGTATTTT. It specifies CASSDQGQGPDTQYF.

The chain recombines TRBV12-5 with TRBJ2-7; 7 nucleotides align to TRBD1. Germline V gene lookup returns CDR1 LGHNT and CDR2 FRNRAP. V lost 1 base to trimming and J lost 3 bases; unmatched junction nucleotides: 0. The CDR3 is 13 amino acids. The DNA of the CDR3 is TGTGCTAGTGGTTTGGACAGGGGCTACGAGCAGTACTTC. Its translation: CASGLDRGYEQYF.

The rearrangement joins TRBV5-6 to TRBJ1-3; the D is unclear. Per germline, CDR1 SGHDT and CDR2 YYEEEE. Trimming cost V 1 base and J 0 bases, with 5 bases left between them. There are 14 residues in the CDR3. DNA for the CDR3: TGTGCCAGCAGCTTGTACAACTCTGGAAACACCATATATTTT. Residues: CASSLYNSGNTIYF.

The chain is built from TRBV6-2 or TRBV6-3 and TRBJ2-7; possibly TRBD1 for D (7 bases). Germline values: CDR1 MNHEY, CDR2 SVGEGT. The CDR3 sequence is 14 residues long. V was trimmed by 2 bases and J by 6 bases, leaving 14 bases between them. The CDR3 loop reads CASSYVAGGSEQYF. Here the CDR3 DNA reads TGTGCCAGCAGTTACGTGGCAGGGGGGAGCGAGCAGTACTTC.

This clone appeared once. The J gene is TRBJ1-2, the V gene TRBV19; possible D gene TRBD1, 5 bases. Germline CDR1 is LNHDA and CDR2 is SQIVND (reference sequence). Deletions cut 3 bases from V and 1 base from J, with 9 bases between. This CDR3 is built from 14 residues. CDR3 region: CASSMTEFNYGYTF. Written as DNA, the CDR3 is TGTGCCAGTAGTATGACAGAGTTTAACTATGGCTACACCTTC.

The rearrangement uses TRBV11-2 and TRBJ2-7, with TRBD1 matching 10 bases. Germline values: CDR1 SGHAT, CDR2 FQNNGV. The CDR3 consists of 14 residues. The J segment lost 10 bases and the V segment lost 3 bases, leaving 9 bases of the junction unmatched. In nucleotides, the CDR3 is TGTGCCAGCAGCTTTCCGGGACAGGGGCGAATACAGTACTTC. Translating it yields CASSFPGQGRIQYF. The variable domain in full, with the rest retrieved from reference TRBV11-2 and TRBJ2-7, is EAGVAQSPRYKIIEKRQSVAFWCNPISGHATLYWYQQILGQGPKLLIQFQNNGVVDDSQLPKDRFSAERLKGVDSTLKIQPAKLEDSAVYLCASSFPGQGRIQYFGPGTRLTVT.

The chain links TRBV5-1 to TRBJ1-5, with D unclear. Germline CDR1 is SGHRS and CDR2 is YFSETQ. This CDR3 contains 15 residues. V was trimmed by 1 base and J by 3 bases, leaving 11 bases between them. The CDR3 bases are TGCGCCAGCAGCTTGTTATCGGGTTCCAATCAGCCCCAGCATTTT. It yields the protein CASSLLSGSNQPQHF.

The rearrangement joins TRBV28 to TRBJ2-5; 12 nucleotides agree with TRBD2. V dropped 5 bases and J dropped 2; count of bases not matched to a gene: 9. The germline gives CDR1 MDHEN, CDR2 SYDVKM. The CDR3 has 17 residues. The CDR3 here is CASSGISSGREQETQYF. In nucleotides, the CDR3 is TGTGCCAGCAGTGGGATCTCTAGCGGGAGGGAACAAGAGACCCAGTACTTC. Looking up the rest from reference TRBV28 and TRBJ2-5 gives the full variable domain: DVKVTQSSRYLVKRTGEKVFLECVQDMDHENMFWYRQDPGLGLRLIYFSYDVKMKEKGDIPEGYSVSREKKERFSLILESASTNQTSMYLCASSGISSGREQETQYFGPGTRLLVL.

The chain uses TRBV15 and TRBJ1-4, with 7 bases matching TRBD1. CDR3 length: 15 amino acids. The V and J ends lost 0 bases and 12 bases, in that order; junction bases with no gene match: 10. Germline V lookup: CDR1 LNHNV, CDR2 YYDKDF (reference sequence). The CDR3 nucleotides read TGTGCCACCAGCAGAGATCGAAAGGACAGGCGGCAACTGTTTTTT. Its protein is CATSRDRKDRRQLFF. The whole variable domain, remainder taken from reference TRBV15 and TRBJ1-4, is DAMVIQNPRYQVTQFGKPVTLSCSQTLNHNVMYWYQQKSSQAPKLLFHYYDKDFNNEADTPDNFQSRRPNTSFCFLDIRSPGLGDTAMYLCATSRDRKDRRQLFFGSGTQLSVL.

The genes are TRBV9 and TRBJ1-2; D is uncertain. Per the germline V gene, CDR1 is SGDLS and CDR2 is YYNGEE. V lost 3 bases, J lost 7 bases, and 16 bases lay in between. This CDR3 region has 14 residues. The CDR3 here is CASSGRLLTSGYTF. The CDR3 DNA sequence: TGTGCCAGCAGCGGGCGGCTCTTGACGAGTGGCTACACCTTC.

This chain connects TRBV3-1 (or the pseudogene TRBV3-2) to TRBJ1-6, with a tentative D call TRBD1 (5 bases). Germline CDR1 reads LGHDT; CDR2 reads YNNKEL (reference sequence). Trimming removed 5 bases from V and 4 bases from J, with 12 bases in between. The CDR3 has 15 residues. The CDR3 loop reads CASSSGHSYNSPLHF. CDR3 sequence (DNA): TGTGCCAGCAGCTCCGGACACTCATATAATTCACCCCTCCACTTT.

The CDR3 DNA follows: TGTGCCAGCAGTAAAGGGGGCGCCTACACTGAAGCTTTCTTT. It encodes CASSKGGAYTEAFF. This chain joins TRBV2 and TRBJ1-1; 7 nucleotides line up with TRBD1. The ends lost 5 bases at V and 3 bases at J; junction bases unmatched: 6. The germline gives CDR1 SNHLY, CDR2 FYNNEI. The CDR3 spans 14 residues.

This clone has only one observation. This chain links TRBV15 with TRBJ1-1; D ambiguous. Germline assignment: CDR1 LNHNV and CDR2 YYDKDF (reference sequence). This CDR3 region has 13 residues. V lost 5 bases and J lost 4, with 11 bases in between. CDR3 in DNA: TGTGCCACCAGCGTTCGTCCAGGCACTGAAGCTTTCTTT. Amino acid sequence: CATSVRPGTEAFF.

V usage is TRBV15 and J usage is TRBJ2-5; 7 bases are a match to TRBD1. Trimming took 0 bases from V and 1 from J; bases not matched to a gene: 2. The CDR3 covers 15 residues. Germline V gene sequence: CDR1 LNHNV, CDR2 YYDKDF (reference sequence). The CDR3 DNA follows: TGTGCCACCAGCAGAGACGGGACAGCCCAAGAGACCCAGTACTTC. Amino acids: CATSRDGTAQETQYF.

The chain joins TRBV7-2 to TRBJ1-2, with TRBD1 as a possible D gene (6 bases). CDR1 and CDR2 (germline): SGHTA, FQGNSA. This CDR3 is 14 amino acids long. The V gene lost 1 base and the J gene lost 3 bases, with 9 bases spanning the gap. The CDR3 bases are TGTGCCAGCAGCTTAGACAACAGGGACTATGGCTACACCTTC. Amino acid sequence: CASSLDNRDYGYTF.

The gene calls are TRBV28 and TRBJ1-3; a weak D match, TRBD1 (6 bases). CDR3 length: 16 amino acids. CDR1 is MDHEN, CDR2 SYDVKM, per germline. Trimming removed 6 bases at V and 0 bases at J, with 15 bases between. The CDR3 region is CASRSGPRGSGNTIYF. The DNA of the CDR3 is TGTGCCAGCAGGTCTGGGCCCAGGGGCTCTGGAAACACCATATATTTT.

This clone turned up a few times. The chain links TRBV9 to TRBJ1-3; 8 bases match TRBD1. V trimming: 2 bases; J trimming: 3 bases; junction bases outside the gene matches: 4. CDR3 size: 15 residues. Germline assignment: CDR1 SGDLS and CDR2 YYNGEE. CDR3 coding DNA: TGTGCCAGCAGCGTTGACAGGGGTGGTGGAAACACCATATATTTT. This sequence encodes CASSVDRGGGNTIYF. Together with reference TRBV9 and TRBJ1-3, the CDR3 gives the full variable domain: DSGVTQTPKHLITATGQRVTLRCSPRSGDLSVYWYQQSLDQGLQFLIQYYNGEERAKGNILERFSAQQFPDLHSELNLSSLELGDSALYFCASSVDRGGGNTIYFGEGSWLTVV.

This clone came up a few times. V is TRBV10-3 and J is TRBJ2-7; 10 bases align to TRBD2. The CDR3 has 15 residues. The germline gives CDR1 ENHRY, CDR2 SYGVKD. J lost 3 bases, V lost 2 bases, and 4 bases had no gene match. CDR3: CAISEAGTSVYEQYF. Written as DNA, the CDR3 is TGTGCCATCAGTGAGGCCGGGACTAGCGTCTACGAGCAGTACTTC.

This rearrangement joins TRBV18 to TRBJ1-4; 8 bases map to TRBD1. Germline-derived CDR1 and CDR2 are KGHSH and LQKENI. This CDR3 region has 15 residues. Trimming at V came to 3 bases and at J to 8 bases, leaving 8 bases not matched to a gene. CDR3: CASSPLTGESEKLFF. The CDR3 DNA sequence: TGTGCCAGCTCACCTTTGACAGGGGAGAGCGAAAAACTGTTTTTT.

V and J are TRBV7-3 and TRBJ1-2, with D unresolved. The CDR3 runs 13 residues. Trimming shortened V by 2 bases and J by 4 bases, and 8 bases separated the two germline ends. The germline V gene encodes CDR1 SGHTA and CDR2 FQGTGA. The CDR3 DNA follows: TGTGCCAGCAGCTTATACGGCGGCTATGGCTACACCTTC. Amino acid sequence: CASSLYGGYGYTF.